This T cell receptor (beta chain) comes out of a study of T-cell memory formation after mild COVID-19. Study-wide points: There were some responding clones in pre-infection memory, which suggested that cross-reactive memory had joined. Nothing confirmed that second-wave clones peaking on day 37 were specific for SARS-CoV-2.

In this sample, this clonotype turned up a few times. Its antigen is not identified. From the 5' RACE reads, TCRdb called clonotypes with MiXCR, one entry per CDR3 protein. The table includes 450,000 or so distinct CDR3 sequences, 20% detected once. Germline V CDR1 and CDR2: LNHNV, YYDKDF (reference sequence). The V gene lost 0 bases and the J gene lost 2 bases, with 14 bases spanning the gap. The CDR3 is 17 residues long. This rearrangement joins TRBV15 to TRBJ1-5; tentatively, D is TRBD1 (6 bases). Sample: PBMCs or a T cell subset sorted from them (not recorded which). The TCR sequence derives from an adult woman who had mild COVID-19 (a few samples of this study predate the infection). Cell type and time point are not known. Here the CDR3 reads CATSRDWGRRGNQPQHF. CDR3 sequence (DNA): TGTGCCACCAGCAGAGATTGGGGGCGCAGAGGCAATCAGCCCCAGCATTTT.